Shown below are 27 T cell receptor beta chains from a single sample sequenced in a study of human T cells and chemical hapten exposure. The sample's time point: pre-sensitization, week 0. The treatment denotes: therapeutic diphenylcyclopropenone sensitization with weekly scalp DPC. In TCRdb, the RACE reads were re-called with MiXCR into one record per CDR3 protein. The sample lists some 70,000 distinct CDR3 sequences; roughly 11% were seen once. The sample was whole blood, taken in connection with sensitization to the hapten diphenylcyclopropenone (DPC). These receptor sequences come from a woman aged 50 to 60 with alopecia areata. Some clones in this sample may be carry-over from other donors' samples.

This clonotype was seen repeatedly, ten times or more. V and J are TRBV7-7 and TRBJ2-2, with D perhaps matching TRBD1 (6 bases). V was trimmed by 5 bases and J by 4 bases, leaving 11 bases between them. Germline CDR1 reads SSHAT; CDR2 reads FNYEAQ (reference sequence). This CDR3 region has 14 residues. CDR3 residues: CASSLKGGTGELFF. The CDR3 coding sequence is TGTGCCAGCAGCCTAAAAGGGGGCACCGGGGAGCTGTTTTTT.

This CDR3 is CASSAPGGAPYEQYF. CDR3 nucleotide sequence: TGTGCCAGCAGTGCCCCCGGGGGGGCCCCCTACGAGCAGTACTTC. J is TRBJ2-7 and V is TRBV27; TRBD2 matches 8 bases. The CDR3 has 15 amino acids. Losses at the gene ends were 5 bases for V and 2 bases for J; bases not matched to a gene: 8. CDR1 MNHEY and CDR2 SMNVEV come from the germline V gene (reference sequence).

This chain connects TRBV7-9 to TRBJ1-1, with D possibly being TRBD1 (5 bases). V was clipped by 3 bases and J by 3 bases, with 14 bases between them. CDR3 size: 15 residues. Germline V gives CDR1 SEHNR, CDR2 FQNEAQ (reference sequence). Here the CDR3 reads CASSFWRDRDTEAFF. CDR3 nucleotides: TGTGCCAGCAGCTTCTGGCGGGACCGAGACACTGAAGCTTTCTTT.

This clonotype was seen ten or more times. CDR3 sequence: CASSLSSGRTTDTQYF. CDR3 bases: TGTGCCAGCAGTTTATCTAGCGGGCGCACCACAGATACGCAGTATTTT. The chain employs TRBV27 and TRBJ2-3; 7 nucleotides line up with TRBD2. V gave up 0 bases and J gave up 2 bases; unmatched junction bases: 5. Germline CDR1 reads MNHEY; CDR2 reads SMNVEV (reference sequence). This CDR3 region has 16 residues.

The table lists this clonotype with many counts. The rearrangement uses TRBV4-3 and TRBJ1-5; no clear D gene. The CDR3 length is 16 residues. Between the trimmed V and J ends, which lost 0 bases and 6 bases, there was a span of 15 bases. Germline V gives CDR1 LGHNA, CDR2 YSLEER. The CDR3 DNA reads TGCGCCAGCAGCCAAGATAATGGGGAGTTGGGTCAGCCCCAGCATTTT. This gives the protein CASSQDNGELGQPQHF.

This clonotype was counted ten times or more. The chain has TRBV5-1 and TRBJ2-7, with 8 bases lining up with TRBD2. Germline V gene lookup returns CDR1 SGHRS and CDR2 YFSETQ. The V and J ends lost 4 bases and 6 bases, in that order; junction bases with no gene match: 12. The CDR3 has 15 amino acids. CDR3 protein: CASSPSRTSLGEQYF. CDR3 sequence (DNA): TGCGCCAGCAGCCCATCTAGGACTAGCCTTGGCGAGCAGTACTTC.

This chain links TRBV23-1 with TRBJ2-7; D ambiguous. TRBV23-1 qualifies as an ORF whose function is uncertain. Trimming took 10 bases from V and 0 from J, leaving 13 bases between them. CDR3 length equals 13 residues. CDR3 nucleotide sequence: TGCGCCAACCTTTTCGGAATCTCCTACGAGCAGTACTTC. This sequence encodes CANLFGISYEQYF.

This clonotype showed up just a few times. The rearrangement links TRBV7-9 to TRBJ2-7, with TRBD2 matching over 7 bases. The CDR3 has 14 residues. Germline V gives CDR1 SEHNR, CDR2 FQNEAQ (reference sequence). J lost 7 bases, V lost 5 bases, and 11 bases had no gene match. The CDR3 DNA reads as TGTGCCAGCAGCCACACCGGGACTACGGGGGAGCAGTACTTC. It is translated as CASSHTGTTGEQYF.

The sample holds a few counts of this clonotype. This chain links TRBV19 with TRBJ2-7; 7 bases are a match to TRBD1. The CDR3 spans 14 residues. V trimming: 7 bases; J trimming: 4 bases; junction bases outside the gene matches: 10. CDR1 is LNHDA and CDR2 is SQIVND in the germline V gene (reference sequence). The CDR3 bases are TGTGCCAGTACTCCACCCGGGACAGTTTACGAGCAGTACTTC. Protein product: CASTPPGTVYEQYF.

The chain links TRBV29-1 to TRBJ2-5; the match to TRBD1 covers 8 bases. CDR1 SQVTM and CDR2 ANQGSEA come from the germline V gene. With V trimmed by 3 bases and J by 5 bases, 5 bases remained unmatched. The length of the CDR3 is 13 residues. The CDR3 DNA reads as TGCAGCGTTGACAGGGGGCCTGTCGAGACCCAGTACTTC. Translating it yields CSVDRGPVETQYF.

This clonotype was observed many times. This chain joins TRBV6-2 or TRBV6-3 and TRBJ1-2, with a possible D match to TRBD1 (6 bases). The CDR3 has 16 amino acids. With 6 bases removed from V and 3 bases from J, the gap between germline ends came to 20 bases. From germline, CDR1 is MNHEY and CDR2 SVGEGT. This CDR3 is CASSRWGARYDYGYTF. The CDR3 bases are TGTGCCAGCAGCCGATGGGGGGCAAGGTATGACTATGGCTACACCTTC.

This clonotype was seen a handful of times. The gene calls are TRBV20-1 and TRBJ1-4; TRBD1 might be the D (5 bases). V gave up 3 bases and J gave up 7 bases, with 9 bases separating them. Germline-derived CDR1 and CDR2 are DFQATT and SNEGSKA (reference sequence). The CDR3 covers 12 residues. The chain's CDR3 is CSASGGGEKLFF. CDR3 nucleotides: TGCAGTGCTAGTGGGGGTGGTGAAAAACTGTTTTTT.

There are many counts of this clonotype. This chain links TRBV7-3 with TRBJ1-2; no clear D gene. The V end lost 4 bases, the J end lost 3 bases, and 9 bases lay between the germline ends. The CDR3 runs 13 residues. CDR1 is SGHTA and CDR2 is FQGTGA in the germline V gene. The DNA for the CDR3 is TGTGCCAGCAGCTCTAACGGTTACTATGGCTACACCTTC. Translated, it gives CASSSNGYYGYTF.

The chain joins TRBV28 to TRBJ2-5, with D possibly being TRBD1 (6 bases). V lost 3 bases to trimming and J lost 3 bases, with 20 bases between them. The germline CDR1 and CDR2 sequences are MDHEN and SYDVKM. The CDR3 sequence is 17 residues long. The CDR3 DNA sequence: TGTGCCAGCAGTTTGAGGGACACAAAGATGAATAAAGAGACCCAGTACTTC. The encoded protein is CASSLRDTKMNKETQYF. Using reference TRBV28 and TRBJ2-5 for the parts outside the CDR3, the full variable domain is DVKVTQSSRYLVKRTGEKVFLECVQDMDHENMFWYRQDPGLGLRLIYFSYDVKMKEKGDIPEGYSVSREKKERFSLILESASTNQTSMYLCASSLRDTKMNKETQYFGPGTRLLVL.

The chain uses TRBV29-1 and TRBJ2-3; 8 bases are a match to TRBD1. The junction had 8 bases not matched to a gene; V was cut back by 4 bases and J by 5 bases. CDR1 and CDR2 from the germline V gene are SQVTM and ANQGSEA. This CDR3 is 14 amino acids long. This CDR3 is CSVVWWTGRDTQYF. The CDR3 DNA is TGCAGCGTTGTTTGGTGGACAGGGCGAGATACGCAGTATTTT.

This clonotype occurred many times. V is TRBV29-1 and J is TRBJ2-5; D unclear. The CDR3 is 13 amino acids. V lost 5 bases and J 0 bases, leaving 10 bases between the germline ends. The V gene's germline CDR1 is SQVTM and CDR2 ANQGSEA. The CDR3 DNA reads TGCAGCGTTTCGTCTAACCACCAAGAGACCCAGTACTTC. Amino acids: CSVSSNHQETQYF. Complete variable domain (other parts from reference TRBV29-1 and TRBJ2-5): SAVISQKPSRDICQRGTSLTIQCQVDSQVTMMFWYRQQPGQSLTLIATANQGSEATYESGFVIDKFPISRPNLTFSTLTVSNMSPEDSSIYLCSVSSNHQETQYFGPGTRLLVL.

This clonotype was recorded at least ten times. The chain is built from TRBV6-1 and TRBJ1-5; D is possibly TRBD1 (6 bases). From germline, CDR1 is MNHNS and CDR2 SASEGT. The CDR3 contains 16 residues. V lost 3 bases, J lost 4 bases, and 16 bases lay in between. The CDR3 is CASSDMWGGGNQPQHF. CDR3 bases: TGTGCCAGCAGTGATATGTGGGGGGGCGGAAATCAGCCCCAGCATTTT.

The genes are TRBV7-6 and TRBJ2-5; 8 bases line up with TRBD1. CDR1 is SGHVS and CDR2 is FNYEAQ in the germline V gene. The V segment lost 4 bases and the J segment 4 bases; nucleotides outside the gene matches: 8. The CDR3 is made up of 15 amino acids. CDR3 sequence: CASSSRDRRVETQYF. The CDR3 DNA follows: TGTGCCAGCAGCTCACGGGACAGGCGGGTAGAGACCCAGTACTTC.

Ten or more counts support this clonotype. The chain is built from TRBV28 and TRBJ1-6, with TRBD1 matching 8 bases. Trimming removed 4 bases from V and 7 bases from J; junction bases left unmatched: 9. This CDR3 region has 16 residues. Per the germline V gene, CDR1 is MDHEN and CDR2 is SYDVKM. In DNA form, the CDR3 reads TGTGCCAGCAGTTCACCCCAGGGGGCCGCGAATTCACCCCTCCACTTT. It specifies CASSSPQGAANSPLHF.

The chain employs TRBV18 and TRBJ1-1, with TRBD1 identical over 8 bases. Unmatched junction bases numbered 3, after V lost 3 bases and J lost 6 bases. CDR3 length: 13 amino acids. Germline CDR1 is KGHSH and CDR2 is LQKENI. The CDR3, as DNA: TGTGCCAGCTCACCCGACAGGGGCGCTGAAGCTTTCTTT. It specifies CASSPDRGAEAFF.

Ten or more counts support this clonotype. This chain uses TRBV7-6 with TRBJ2-1; D is unclear. The CDR3 is 13 amino acids. Per germline, CDR1 SGHVS and CDR2 FNYEAQ. Trimming shortened V by 1 base and J by 9 bases, and 10 bases separated the two germline ends. Here the CDR3 DNA reads TGTGCCAGCAGCTTAGTTCAGAGTGGTGAGCAGTTCTTC. Residues: CASSLVQSGEQFF. Looking up the rest from reference TRBV7-6 and TRBJ2-1 gives the full variable domain: GAGVSQSPRYKVTKRGQDVALRCDPISGHVSLYWYRQALGQGPEFLTYFNYEAQQDKSGLPNDRFSAERPEGSISTLTIQRTEQRDSAMYRCASSLVQSGEQFFGPGTRLTVL.

This clonotype has just a few counts. The V gene is TRBV18, the J gene TRBJ2-2; D gene uncertain. Trimming took off 2 bases at V and 4 bases at J, with 14 bases between the two ends. CDR3 length equals 16 residues. Germline loops: CDR1 KGHSH, CDR2 LQKENI. CDR3 coding DNA: TGTGCCAGCTCACCAAGTCAAGGCCTCAGCACCGGGGAGCTGTTTTTT. The encoded protein is CASSPSQGLSTGELFF.

This clonotype was seen repeatedly, ten times or more. The rearrangement links TRBV7-3 to TRBJ2-2; D is unclear. The V gene lost 4 bases and the J gene lost 6 bases, with 6 bases spanning the gap. Germline loops: CDR1 SGHTA, CDR2 FQGTGA. This CDR3 has 12 residues. In DNA form, the CDR3 reads TGTGCCAGCAGCTCATATTCCGGGGAGCTGTTTTTT. Its protein product is CASSSYSGELFF.

The genes are TRBV19 and TRBJ2-2, with a possible D match to TRBD1 (5 bases). Germline loops: CDR1 LNHDA, CDR2 SQIVND (reference sequence). The CDR3 sequence is 11 residues long. The V end lost 3 bases, the J end lost 16 bases, and 12 bases lay between the germline ends. CDR3 nucleotides: TGTGCCAGTAGTATCCGACAGATTCCGTTTTTT. Its protein product is CASSIRQIPFF.

This clonotype was counted a few times. J is TRBJ1-1 and V is TRBV7-9; D remains unclear. Germline CDR1 SEHNR, CDR2 FQNEAQ (reference sequence). Trimming cost V 1 base and J 0 bases, with 3 bases left between them. This CDR3 spans 13 amino acids. CDR3 sequence reads: CASSLEVNTEAFF. CDR3 nucleotides: TGTGCCAGCAGCTTAGAGGTGAACACTGAAGCTTTCTTT.

V is TRBV7-9 and J is TRBJ2-1, with TRBD1 as a possible D gene (6 bases). The length of the CDR3 is 15 residues. V was shortened by 2 bases and J by 7 bases, with 15 bases between the two germline ends. Germline assignment: CDR1 SEHNR and CDR2 FQNEAQ (reference sequence). CDR3 DNA: TGTGCCAGCAGCTTATTGGGGGCCGCAAGAAATGAGCAGTTCTTC. It is translated as CASSLLGAARNEQFF.

In this sample, this clonotype turned up many times. V and J are TRBV11-3 and TRBJ2-2; 9 nucleotides agree with TRBD1. Germline V gives CDR1 SGHNT, CDR2 YENEEA. The CDR3 has 16 amino acids. J was trimmed by 6 bases and V by 5 bases; bases with no gene match: 10. In nucleotides, the CDR3 is TGTGCCAGCAGCCCACGGTGGACAGGGGATGCCGGGGAGCTGTTTTTT. This sequence encodes CASSPRWTGDAGELFF. The full variable domain, completed using reference TRBV11-3 and TRBJ2-2, is EAGVVQSPRYKIIEKKQPVAFWCNPISGHNTLYWYLQNLGQGPELLIRYENEEAVDDSQLPKDRFSAERLKGVDSTLKIQPAELGDSAVYLCASSPRWTGDAGELFFGEGSRLTVL.